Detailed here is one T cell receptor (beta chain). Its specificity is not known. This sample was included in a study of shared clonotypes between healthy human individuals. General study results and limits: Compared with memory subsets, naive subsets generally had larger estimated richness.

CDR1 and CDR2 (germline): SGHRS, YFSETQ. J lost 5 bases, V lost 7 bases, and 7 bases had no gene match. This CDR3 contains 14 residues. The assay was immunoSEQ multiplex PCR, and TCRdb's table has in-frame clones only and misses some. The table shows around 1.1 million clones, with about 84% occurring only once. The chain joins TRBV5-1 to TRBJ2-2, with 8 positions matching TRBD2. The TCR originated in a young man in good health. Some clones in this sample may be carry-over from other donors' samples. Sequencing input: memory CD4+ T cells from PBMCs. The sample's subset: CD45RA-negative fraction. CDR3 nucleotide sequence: TGCGCCAGCGTCCAGGGCGGGGGGACCGGGGAGCTGTTTTTT. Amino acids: CASVQGGGTGELFF. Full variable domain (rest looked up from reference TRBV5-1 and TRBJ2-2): KAGVTQTPRYLIKTRGQQVTLSCSPISGHRSVSWYQQTPGQGLQFLFEYFSETQRNKGNFPGRFSGRQFSNSRSEMNVSTLELGDSALYLCASVQGGGTGELFFGEGSRLTVL.